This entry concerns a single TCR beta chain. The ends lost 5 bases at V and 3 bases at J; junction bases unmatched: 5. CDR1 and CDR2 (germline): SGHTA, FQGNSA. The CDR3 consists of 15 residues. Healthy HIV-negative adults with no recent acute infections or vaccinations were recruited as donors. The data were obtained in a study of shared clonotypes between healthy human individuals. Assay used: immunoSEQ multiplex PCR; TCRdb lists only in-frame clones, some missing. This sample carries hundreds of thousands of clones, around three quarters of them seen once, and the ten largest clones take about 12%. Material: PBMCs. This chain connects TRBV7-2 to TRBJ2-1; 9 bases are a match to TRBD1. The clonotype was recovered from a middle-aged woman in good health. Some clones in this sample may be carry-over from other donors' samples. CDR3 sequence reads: CASSIRDRVYNEQFF. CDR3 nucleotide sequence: TGTGCCAGCAGCATACGGGACAGGGTCTACAATGAGCAGTTCTTC.